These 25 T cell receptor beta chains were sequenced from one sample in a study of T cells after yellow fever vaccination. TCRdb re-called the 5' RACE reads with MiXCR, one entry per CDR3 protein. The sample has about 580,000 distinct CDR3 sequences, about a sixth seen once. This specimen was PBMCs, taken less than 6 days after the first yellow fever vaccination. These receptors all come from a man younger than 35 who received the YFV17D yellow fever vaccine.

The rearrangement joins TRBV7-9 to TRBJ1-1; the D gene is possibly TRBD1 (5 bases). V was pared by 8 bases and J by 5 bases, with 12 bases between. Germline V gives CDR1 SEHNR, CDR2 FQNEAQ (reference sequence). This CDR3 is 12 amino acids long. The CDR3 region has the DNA TGTGCCAGCCTCAGTGGGGGGACTGAAGCTTTCTTT. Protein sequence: CASLSGGTEAFF.

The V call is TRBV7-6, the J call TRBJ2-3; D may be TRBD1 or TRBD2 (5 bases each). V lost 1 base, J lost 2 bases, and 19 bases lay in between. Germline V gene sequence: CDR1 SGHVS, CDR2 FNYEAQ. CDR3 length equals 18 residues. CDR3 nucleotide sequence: TGTGCCAGCAGCTTAGTTGGCCAGGGACCGACATACACAGATACGCAGTATTTT. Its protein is CASSLVGQGPTYTDTQYF.

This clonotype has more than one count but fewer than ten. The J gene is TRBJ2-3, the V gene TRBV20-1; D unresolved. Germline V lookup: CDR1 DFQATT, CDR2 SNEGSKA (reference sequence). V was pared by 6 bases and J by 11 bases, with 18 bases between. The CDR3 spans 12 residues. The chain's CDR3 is CSAPDASKGQYF. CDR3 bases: TGCAGTGCCCCGGACGCCTCTAAAGGGCAGTATTTT.

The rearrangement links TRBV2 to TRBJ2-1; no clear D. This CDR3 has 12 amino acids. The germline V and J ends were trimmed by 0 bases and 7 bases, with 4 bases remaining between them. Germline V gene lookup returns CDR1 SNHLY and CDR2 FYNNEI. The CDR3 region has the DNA TGTGCCAGCAGTGAAGCGCTTAATGAGCAGTTCTTC. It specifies CASSEALNEQFF.

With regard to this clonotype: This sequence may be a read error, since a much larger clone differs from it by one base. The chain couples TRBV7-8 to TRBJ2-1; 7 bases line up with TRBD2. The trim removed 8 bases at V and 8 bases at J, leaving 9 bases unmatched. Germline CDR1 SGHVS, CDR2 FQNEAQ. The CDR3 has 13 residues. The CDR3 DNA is TGTGCCAGCGGCCTCCGGGAGGAGGATGAGCAGTTCTTC. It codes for CASGLREEDEQFF.

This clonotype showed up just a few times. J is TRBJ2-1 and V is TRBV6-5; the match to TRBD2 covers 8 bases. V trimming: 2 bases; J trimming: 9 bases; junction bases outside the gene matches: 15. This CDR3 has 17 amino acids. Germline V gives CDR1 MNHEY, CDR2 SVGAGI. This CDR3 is CASSYLNPYGGAAEQFF. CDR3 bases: TGTGCCAGCAGTTACCTAAACCCTTACGGGGGGGCCGCTGAGCAGTTCTTC.

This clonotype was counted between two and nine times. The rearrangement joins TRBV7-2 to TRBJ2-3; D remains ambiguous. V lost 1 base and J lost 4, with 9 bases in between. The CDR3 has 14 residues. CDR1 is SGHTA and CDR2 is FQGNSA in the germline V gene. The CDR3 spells CASSLDPPADTQYF. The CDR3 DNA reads TGTGCCAGCAGCTTAGACCCCCCTGCAGATACGCAGTATTTT. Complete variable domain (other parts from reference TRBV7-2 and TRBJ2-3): GAGVSQSPSNKVTEKGKDVELRCDPISGHTALYWYRQSLGQGLEFLIYFQGNSAPDKSGLPSDRFSAERTGGSVSTLTIQRTQQEDSAVYLCASSLDPPADTQYFGPGTRLTVL.

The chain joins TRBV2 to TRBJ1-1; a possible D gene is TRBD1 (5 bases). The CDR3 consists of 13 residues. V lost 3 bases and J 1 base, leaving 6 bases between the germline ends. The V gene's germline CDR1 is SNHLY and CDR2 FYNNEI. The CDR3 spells CASSDDRNTEAFF. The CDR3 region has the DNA TGTGCCAGCAGTGATGACAGGAACACTGAAGCTTTCTTT.

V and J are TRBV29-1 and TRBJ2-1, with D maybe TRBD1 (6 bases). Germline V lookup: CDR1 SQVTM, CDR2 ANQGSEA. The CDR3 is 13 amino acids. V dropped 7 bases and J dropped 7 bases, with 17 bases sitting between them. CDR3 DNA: TGCAGCGCCCTGACAGGCTTTCGGAATGAGCAGTTCTTC. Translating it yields CSALTGFRNEQFF.

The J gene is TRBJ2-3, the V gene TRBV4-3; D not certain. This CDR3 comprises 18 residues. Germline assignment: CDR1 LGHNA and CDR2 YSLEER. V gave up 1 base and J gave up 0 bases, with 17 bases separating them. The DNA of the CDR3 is TGCGCCAGCAGCCAAGGATCTCTAGGACCGTATAGCACAGATACGCAGTATTTT. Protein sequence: CASSQGSLGPYSTDTQYF.

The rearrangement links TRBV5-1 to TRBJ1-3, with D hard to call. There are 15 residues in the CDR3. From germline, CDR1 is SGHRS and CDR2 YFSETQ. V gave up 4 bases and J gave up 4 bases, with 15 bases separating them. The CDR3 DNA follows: TGCGCCAGCAGCCCGGGCCCTGAGCGGGGAAACACCATATATTTT. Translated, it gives CASSPGPERGNTIYF.

CDR3 bases: TGCAGTGCTAGATCCAACCTACAGGGATGGAACACTGAAGCTTTCTTT. The encoded protein is CSARSNLQGWNTEAFF. This rearrangement joins TRBV20-1 to TRBJ1-1; D possibly corresponds to TRBD1 (6 bases). The CDR3 has 16 amino acids. The germline gives CDR1 DFQATT, CDR2 SNEGSKA (reference sequence). Trimming shortened V by 2 bases and J by 1 base, and 17 bases separated the two germline ends.

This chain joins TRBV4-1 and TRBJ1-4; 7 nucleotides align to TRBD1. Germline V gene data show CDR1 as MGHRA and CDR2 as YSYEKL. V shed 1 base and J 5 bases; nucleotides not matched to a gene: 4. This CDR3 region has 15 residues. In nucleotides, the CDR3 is TGCGCCAGCAGCCAAGGGGACAGTCGAAATGAAAAACTGTTTTTT. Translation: CASSQGDSRNEKLFF.

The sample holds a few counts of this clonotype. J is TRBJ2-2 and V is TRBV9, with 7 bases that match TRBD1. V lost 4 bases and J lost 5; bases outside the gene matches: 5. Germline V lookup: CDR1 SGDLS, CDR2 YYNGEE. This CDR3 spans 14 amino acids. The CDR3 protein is CASSFGTETGELFF. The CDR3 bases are TGTGCCAGCAGCTTCGGGACAGAGACCGGGGAGCTGTTTTTT.

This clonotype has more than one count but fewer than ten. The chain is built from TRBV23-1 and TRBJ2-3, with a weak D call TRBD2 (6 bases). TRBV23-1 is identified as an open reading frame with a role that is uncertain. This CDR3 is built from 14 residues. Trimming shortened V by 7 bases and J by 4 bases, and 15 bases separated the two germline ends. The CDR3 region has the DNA TGCGCCAGCATTCGTGGAGGGGTGGCAGATACGCAGTATTTT. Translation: CASIRGGVADTQYF.

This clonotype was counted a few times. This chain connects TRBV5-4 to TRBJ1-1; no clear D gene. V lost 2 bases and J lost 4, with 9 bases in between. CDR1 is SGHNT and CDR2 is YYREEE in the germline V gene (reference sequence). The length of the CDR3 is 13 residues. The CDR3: CASSFGRGTEAFF. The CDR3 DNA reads TGTGCCAGCAGCTTTGGTCGGGGCACTGAAGCTTTCTTT. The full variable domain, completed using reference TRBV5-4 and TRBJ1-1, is ETGVTQSPTHLIKTRGQQVTLRCSSQSGHNTVSWYQQALGQGPQFIFQYYREEENGRGNFPPRFSGLQFPNYSSELNVNALELDDSALYLCASSFGRGTEAFFGQGTRLTVV.

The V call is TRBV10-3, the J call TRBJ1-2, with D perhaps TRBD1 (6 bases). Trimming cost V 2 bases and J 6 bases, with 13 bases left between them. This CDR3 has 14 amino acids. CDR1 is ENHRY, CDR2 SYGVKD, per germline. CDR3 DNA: TGTGCCATCAGTGAGGGCGGAGGGGGTAATGGCTACACCTTC. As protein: CAISEGGGGNGYTF.

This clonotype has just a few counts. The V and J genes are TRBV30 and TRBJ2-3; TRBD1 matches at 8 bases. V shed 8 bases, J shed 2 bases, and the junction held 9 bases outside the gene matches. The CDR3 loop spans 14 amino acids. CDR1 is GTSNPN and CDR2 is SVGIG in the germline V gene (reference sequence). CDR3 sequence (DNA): TGTGCCGCCCGGACAGGGATACCCACAGATACGCAGTATTTT. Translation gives CAARTGIPTDTQYF. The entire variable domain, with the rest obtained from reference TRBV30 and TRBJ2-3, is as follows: SQTIHQWPATLVQPVGSPLSLECTVEGTSNPNLYWYRQAAGRGLQLLFYSVGIGQISSEVPQNLSASRPQDRQFILSSKKLLLSDSGFYLCAARTGIPTDTQYFGPGTRLTVL.

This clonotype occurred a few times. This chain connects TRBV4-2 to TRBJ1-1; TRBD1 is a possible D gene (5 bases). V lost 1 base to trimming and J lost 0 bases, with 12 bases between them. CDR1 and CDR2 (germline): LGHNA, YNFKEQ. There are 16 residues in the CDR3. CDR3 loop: CASSQVQGPVNTEAFF. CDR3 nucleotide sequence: TGTGCCAGCAGCCAAGTGCAGGGTCCGGTGAACACTGAAGCTTTCTTT.

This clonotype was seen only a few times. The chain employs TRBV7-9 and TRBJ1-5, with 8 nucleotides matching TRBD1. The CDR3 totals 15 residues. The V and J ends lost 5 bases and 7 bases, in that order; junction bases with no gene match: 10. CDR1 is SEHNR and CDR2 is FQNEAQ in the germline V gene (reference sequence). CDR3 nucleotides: TGTGCCAGCAGCCCTGGGGCAGGGGGCATCCAGCCCCAGCATTTT. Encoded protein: CASSPGAGGIQPQHF.

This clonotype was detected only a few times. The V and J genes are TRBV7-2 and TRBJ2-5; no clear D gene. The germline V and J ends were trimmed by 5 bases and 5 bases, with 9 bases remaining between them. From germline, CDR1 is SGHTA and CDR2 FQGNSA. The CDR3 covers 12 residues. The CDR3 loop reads CASSPEQETQYF. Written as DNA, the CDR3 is TGTGCCAGCAGCCCAGAGCAGGAGACCCAGTACTTC.

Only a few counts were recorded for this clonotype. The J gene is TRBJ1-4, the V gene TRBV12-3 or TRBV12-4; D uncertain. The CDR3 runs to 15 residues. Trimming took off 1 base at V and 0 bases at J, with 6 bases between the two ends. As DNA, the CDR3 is TGTGCCAGCAGTTTAGGGAAAGCAACTAATGAAAAACTGTTTTTT. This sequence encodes CASSLGKATNEKLFF.

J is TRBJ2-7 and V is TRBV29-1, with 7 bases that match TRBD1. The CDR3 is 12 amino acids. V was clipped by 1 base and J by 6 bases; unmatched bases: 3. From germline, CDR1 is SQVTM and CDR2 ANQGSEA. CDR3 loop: CSVEGAGGEQYV. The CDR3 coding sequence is TGCAGCGTTGAAGGGGCAGGGGGCGAGCAGTACGTC.

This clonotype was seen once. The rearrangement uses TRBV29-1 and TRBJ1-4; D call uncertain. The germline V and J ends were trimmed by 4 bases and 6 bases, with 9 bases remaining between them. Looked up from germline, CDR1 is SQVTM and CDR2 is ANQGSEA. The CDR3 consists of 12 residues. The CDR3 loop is CSVGSWDEKLFF. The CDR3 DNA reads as TGCAGCGTTGGATCTTGGGATGAAAAACTGTTTTTT.

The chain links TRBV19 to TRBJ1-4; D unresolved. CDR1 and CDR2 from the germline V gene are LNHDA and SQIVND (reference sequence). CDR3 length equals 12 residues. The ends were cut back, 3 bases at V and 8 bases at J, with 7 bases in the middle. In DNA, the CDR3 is TGTGCCAGTAGTATCGTGGGAGAAAAACTGTTTTTT. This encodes CASSIVGEKLFF. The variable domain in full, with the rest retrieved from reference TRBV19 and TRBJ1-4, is DGGITQSPKYLFRKEGQNVTLSCEQNLNHDAMYWYRQDPGQGLRLIYYSQIVNDFQKGDIAEGYSVSREKKESFPLTVTSAQKNPTAFYLCASSIVGEKLFFGSGTQLSVL.